One sample yielded the 16 T cell receptor beta chains listed below, sequenced in a study of T cells in Graves' hyperthyroidism and ophthalmopathy. Template material for amplifying TCR beta CDR3 regions consisted of RNA transcripts. TCR CDR3 regions were first amplified by RT-PCR with HTBI primers. One entry per CDR3 protein results from TCRdb running MiXCR on the multiplex PCR reads. In the table there are some 720,000 distinct CDR3 sequences, 15% to 20% of which are singletons. Sequences were obtained from blood. Every receptor here comes from a man aged 18 to 30 with Graves' hyperthyroidism.

This clonotype was observed a few times. This may come from a read error, since a much larger clone is one base off. The rearrangement links TRBV30 to TRBJ1-1; no definite D call. CDR1 and CDR2 (germline): GTSNPN, SVGIG (reference sequence). The CDR3 contains 14 residues. The CDR3 nucleotides read TGTGTCTGGAGGTCACTGGGAACGTATCCTGAAGCTTTCTTT. Protein sequence: CVWRSLGTYPEAFF.

The V gene is TRBV4-1, the J gene TRBJ1-2; D is possibly TRBD1 (5 bases). Germline V gene data show CDR1 as MGHRA and CDR2 as YSYEKL. V lost 3 bases to trimming and J lost 5 bases, with 13 bases between them. This CDR3 comprises 14 residues. This CDR3 reads CASSHAGTAYGYTF. The CDR3 coding sequence is TGCGCCAGCAGCCATGCCGGGACGGCTTATGGCTACACCTTC.

As to this clonotype: Possible read error: a much larger clone is one base away. This sequence joins TRBV14 and TRBJ2-7; TRBD2 aligns across 14 bases. Germline V gene data show CDR1 as SGHDN and CDR2 as FVKESK. V was pared by 3 bases and J by 5 bases, with 6 bases of the junction left unmatched. The CDR3 loop spans 16 amino acids. CDR3 amino acids: CASSQQGGLAGDEQYF. CDR3 coding DNA: TGTGCCAGCAGCCAGCAAGGGGGACTAGCGGGAGACGAGCAGTACTTC.

In this sample, this clonotype turned up many times. The V call is TRBV28, the J call TRBJ2-5, with 7 nucleotides matching TRBD2. Losses at the gene ends were 5 bases for V and 1 base for J; bases not matched to a gene: 7. Germline lookup yields CDR1 MDHEN and CDR2 SYDVKM. The CDR3 runs 15 residues. CDR3: CASSPGGSGQETQYF. CDR3 sequence (DNA): TGTGCCAGCAGTCCCGGGGGGTCGGGCCAAGAGACCCAGTACTTC. Based on the CDR3 plus reference TRBV28 and TRBJ2-5, the full variable domain is DVKVTQSSRYLVKRTGEKVFLECVQDMDHENMFWYRQDPGLGLRLIYFSYDVKMKEKGDIPEGYSVSREKKERFSLILESASTNQTSMYLCASSPGGSGQETQYFGPGTRLLVL.

There are many counts of this clonotype. V gene TRBV20-1 combines with J gene TRBJ2-3, with TRBD2 matching over 14 bases. Germline trimming cut 5 bases from V and 1 base from J; bases unmatched to any gene: 8. Per germline, CDR1 DFQATT and CDR2 SNEGSKA (reference sequence). The CDR3 extends over 17 amino acids. CDR3 coding DNA: TGCAGTGCTTTCGGGACTAGCGGGAGTGATGGCACAGATACGCAGTATTTT. It translates to CSAFGTSGSDGTDTQYF.

At least ten counts were recorded for this clonotype. The chain employs TRBV30 and TRBJ2-7; D may be TRBD1 (6 bases). Germline values: CDR1 GTSNPN, CDR2 SVGIG (reference sequence). The length of the CDR3 is 12 residues. V was clipped by 1 base and J by 4 bases, with 8 bases between them. The CDR3 DNA reads TGTGCCTGGAGTGCTGACAGGTACGAGCAGTACTTC. It codes for CAWSADRYEQYF.

V and J are TRBV4-1 and TRBJ2-1; TRBD2 matches 10 bases. The J segment lost 7 bases and the V segment lost 4 bases, leaving 13 bases of the junction unmatched. The CDR3 sequence is 17 residues long. Germline CDR1 reads MGHRA; CDR2 reads YSYEKL. Here the CDR3 DNA reads TGCGCCAGCAGCCGAAGTATGACGGCTAGCGGGAGTAATGAGCAGTTCTTC. It encodes CASSRSMTASGSNEQFF.

The table lists this clonotype with a few counts. This rearrangement joins TRBV29-1 to TRBJ1-2; TRBD1 matches 8 bases. The CDR3 sequence is 14 residues long. V dropped 4 bases and J dropped 2; count of bases not matched to a gene: 6. Germline CDR1 is SQVTM and CDR2 is ANQGSEA. The CDR3 protein is CSVALTGDNYGYTF. The CDR3 bases are TGCAGCGTTGCCTTGACAGGGGACAACTATGGCTACACCTTC.

This clonotype was seen only a few times. The J gene is TRBJ2-3, the V gene TRBV24-1, with a weak D call TRBD2 (6 bases). This CDR3 comprises 13 residues. Germline CDR1 is KGHDR and CDR2 is SFDVKD. Trimming took off 10 bases at V and 2 bases at J, with 12 bases between the two ends. The CDR3 DNA follows: TGTGCCACAGGGCGGGAATCCACAGATACGCAGTATTTT. Residues: CATGRESTDTQYF.

This clonotype was seen more than once but under ten times. The chain combines TRBV2 with TRBJ1-1; TRBD1 might be the D (5 bases). CDR3 length equals 14 residues. Trimming cost V 5 bases and J 7 bases, with 17 bases left between them. Per germline, CDR1 SNHLY and CDR2 FYNNEI. This chain's CDR3 is CASSYFGTQGEAFF. The CDR3 DNA is TGTGCCAGCAGTTACTTCGGGACGCAGGGTGAAGCTTTCTTT.

V usage is TRBV20-1 and J usage is TRBJ1-2, with D tentatively TRBD1 (6 bases). Trimming pared 0 bases from V and 2 bases from J, leaving 7 bases between. Germline lookup yields CDR1 DFQATT and CDR2 SNEGSKA (reference sequence). CDR3 size: 13 residues. The CDR3 nucleotides read TGCAGTGCTAGAGATGACAGGAACTATGGCTACACCTTC. It is translated as CSARDDRNYGYTF.

The genes are TRBV20-1 and TRBJ1-2; D is uncertain. CDR1 is DFQATT, CDR2 SNEGSKA, per germline (reference sequence). The CDR3 length is 12 residues. Trimming cost V 0 bases and J 8 bases, with 10 bases left between them. CDR3 sequence: CSARDSKSGYTF. The CDR3 coding sequence is TGCAGTGCTAGAGATTCGAAAAGCGGCTACACCTTC.

This clonotype came up many times. The chain combines TRBV18 with TRBJ2-7; D is unresolved. CDR1 KGHSH and CDR2 LQKENI come from the germline V gene. The CDR3 spans 14 residues. V lost 6 bases to trimming and J lost 3 bases, with 15 bases between them. CDR3 sequence: CASSPRGTHYEQYF. CDR3 nucleotide sequence: TGTGCCAGCTCTCCCCGTGGCACTCACTACGAGCAGTACTTC.

This clonotype appeared many times. V and J are TRBV11-2 and TRBJ2-5; a weak D match, TRBD2 (5 bases). The CDR3 loop spans 15 amino acids. The germline gives CDR1 SGHAT, CDR2 FQNNGV. Trimming cost V 5 bases and J 7 bases, with 20 bases left between them. The CDR3 coding sequence is TGTGCCAGCAGCCCCTACCAGCGCGGGCGAGGGACCCAGTACTTC. Its protein is CASSPYQRGRGTQYF.

This clonotype was detected a few times. The chain employs TRBV27 and TRBJ1-5; TRBD1 might be the D (5 bases). The CDR3 extends over 15 amino acids. In germline, CDR1 is MNHEY, CDR2 SMNVEV (reference sequence). Trimming pared 2 bases from V and 6 bases from J, leaving 14 bases between. CDR3 protein: CASSLVMGGTQPQHF. The CDR3 DNA sequence: TGTGCCAGCAGTTTAGTTATGGGGGGAACTCAGCCCCAGCATTTT.

Only a few counts were recorded for this clonotype. The J gene is TRBJ1-2, the V gene TRBV20-1; no firm D call. CDR1 and CDR2 (germline): DFQATT, SNEGSKA (reference sequence). The CDR3 runs 12 residues. V was shortened by 5 bases and J by 4 bases, with 11 bases between the two germline ends. This CDR3 reads CSASRRTYGYTF. The CDR3 DNA reads as TGCAGTGCTTCTAGGAGGACCTATGGCTACACCTTC.